This entry is about one T cell receptor (beta chain). The PCR had 60 Vbeta and 13 Jbeta primers. Only in-frame clones appear in the TCRdb table, and some are missing; sequencing was by immunoSEQ multiplex PCR. The sample has 130,000 to 150,000 clones; less than 10% are singletons. These data originate in a study of cytomegalovirus exposure and HLA in healthy donors. The CDR3 length is 12 residues. The ends were cut back, 3 bases at V and 5 bases at J, with 9 bases in the middle. Germline V lookup: CDR1 SQVTM, CDR2 ANQGSEA. The TCR originated in a male donor in good health and CMV-seronegative. The V and J genes are TRBV29-1 and TRBJ2-3; a weak D match, TRBD2 (5 bases). Sequenced material: PBMCs. The CDR3 DNA reads TGCAGCGTTGATGCCGGGGAAGATACGCAGTATTTT. This sequence encodes CSVDAGEDTQYF.